The present TCR beta chain was sequenced within a study of blood T cell repertoires in COVID-19. Turning to the study itself: PBMCs, B-cell-depleted T cells, or T cells were the source of the cDNA or gDNA that made up the material.

This table comes from immunoSEQ multiplex PCR, and its TCRdb copy is limited to in-frame clones, with some not included. The sample shows about 49,000 clones, 86% of them seen only once. The CDR3 covers 13 residues. Germline CDR1 reads ENHRY; CDR2 reads SYGVKD. V lost 6 bases, J lost 4 bases, and 5 bases stayed unmatched. The sequencing input was peripheral blood. The V call is TRBV10-3, the J call TRBJ1-2; 7 nucleotides match TRBD1. The clonotype comes from a man between 40 and 49 years old with active COVID-19. CDR3 DNA sequence: TGTGCCATCAGCGATGGACAGGCCTATGGCTACACCTTC. Translating gives CAISDGQAYGYTF.